A single sample gave rise to the 15 T cell receptor beta chains below, sequenced in a study of OX40 agonist ivuxolimab in advanced cancers. Libraries were prepared through the immunoSEQ multiplex PCR assay. Here the immuneACCESS table is served through TCRdb, limited to in-frame sequences with V and J called. Missing clones are a known gap in these copies; in checked studies unresolved V genes cover under half, and the rest lacks a known reason. This sample holds approximately 82,000 clones; approximately 92% were observed only once. The top ten clones comprise around 0.64% of the sample. The sample in question was CD4+ or CD8+ T cells sorted from blood, obtained in a trial of the OX40 agonist ivuxolimab. Receptors originate from an adult with an advanced solid tumor such as melanoma, head and neck, liver or kidney cancer.

The chain couples TRBV27 to TRBJ1-1; the D is unclear. Germline V lookup: CDR1 MNHEY, CDR2 SMNVEV (reference sequence). Trimming pared 2 bases from V and 1 base from J, leaving 8 bases between. This CDR3 is 14 amino acids long. CDR3 bases: TGTGCCAGCAGTTTACGGGCTGGGAACACTGAAGCTTTCTTT. Amino acid sequence: CASSLRAGNTEAFF.

The chain recombines TRBV10-2 with TRBJ1-3; D call uncertain. CDR1 is WSHSY and CDR2 is SAAADI in the germline V gene. V gave up 4 bases and J gave up 0 bases, with 10 bases separating them. CDR3 length: 15 amino acids. This chain's CDR3 is CASSAYSLSGNTIYF. CDR3 nucleotides: TGCGCCAGCAGTGCATACAGTCTCTCTGGAAACACCATATATTTT.

The chain is built from TRBV2 and TRBJ1-4, with 8 bases matching TRBD1. The CDR3 has 14 amino acids. V lost 8 bases, J lost 4 bases, and 6 bases stayed unmatched. From germline, CDR1 is SNHLY and CDR2 FYNNEI. The CDR3 protein is CASLLGQVNEKLFF. DNA of the CDR3: TGTGCCAGCCTACTGGGACAGGTTAATGAAAAACTGTTTTTT.

J is TRBJ1-2 and V is TRBV5-1, with D possibly being TRBD1 (5 bases). The germline gives CDR1 SGHRS, CDR2 YFSETQ. This CDR3 region has 13 residues. The V end lost 4 bases, the J end lost 3 bases, and 10 bases lay between the germline ends. The CDR3: CASSQQDYYGYTF. Here the CDR3 DNA reads TGCGCCAGCAGCCAACAGGACTACTATGGCTACACCTTC.

The table lists this clone with a few counts. The DNA for the CDR3 is TGTGCCAGCTCACTCGGACTGGGCCAAGAGACCCAGTACTTC. It yields the protein CASSLGLGQETQYF. This chain links TRBV18 with TRBJ2-5; possible D gene TRBD2, 5 bases. This CDR3 contains 14 residues. CDR1 and CDR2 (germline): KGHSH, LQKENI. The ends were cut back, 4 bases at V and 1 base at J, with 10 bases in the middle.

The V and J genes are TRBV5-1 and TRBJ2-2; 9 bases agree with TRBD1. CDR1 SGHRS and CDR2 YFSETQ come from the germline V gene. The V segment lost 4 bases and the J segment 0 bases; nucleotides outside the gene matches: 1. The CDR3 is made up of 15 amino acids. CDR3 loop: CASSRQGANTGELFF. CDR3 nucleotides: TGCGCCAGCAGCAGACAGGGGGCGAACACCGGGGAGCTGTTTTTT.

This clone turned up a few times. The gene calls are TRBV5-1 and TRBJ1-1; unclear D gene. The germline gives CDR1 SGHRS, CDR2 YFSETQ. This CDR3 has 15 amino acids. Deletions cut 1 base from V and 6 bases from J, with 16 bases between. The CDR3 DNA follows: TGCGCCAGCAGCTTGAAGAGCATTGGTGACTCTGAAGCTTTCTTT. This translates into CASSLKSIGDSEAFF.

This clone was recorded only once. V is TRBV10-3 and J is TRBJ2-1; 8 bases are shared with TRBD2. Trimming cost V 10 bases and J 3 bases; bases outside gene matches: 5. Germline V gene data show CDR1 as ENHRY and CDR2 as SYGVKD. The CDR3 has 13 residues. CDR3 protein: CASTSGFYNEQFF. The CDR3 DNA reads TGTGCCAGCACTAGCGGCTTCTACAATGAGCAGTTCTTC.

The chain combines TRBV6-6 with TRBJ2-7, with TRBD2 as a possible D gene (6 bases). Trimming shortened V by 4 bases and J by 2 bases, and 9 bases separated the two germline ends. Germline values: CDR1 MNHNY, CDR2 SVGAGI (reference sequence). CDR3 length: 13 amino acids. CDR3 sequence (DNA): TGTGCCAGCAGTTTTGGCGGGACCTACGAGCAGTACTTC. Protein product: CASSFGGTYEQYF.

The chain is built from TRBV30 and TRBJ1-6, with a possible D match to TRBD1 (6 bases). Trimming took off 0 bases at V and 9 bases at J, with 6 bases between the two ends. This CDR3 is 12 amino acids long. Germline V gene lookup returns CDR1 GTSNPN and CDR2 SVGIG (reference sequence). CDR3 nucleotides: TGTGCCTGGAGTGTACAGGGTTCACCCCTCCACTTT. It is translated as CAWSVQGSPLHF.

J is TRBJ2-3 and V is TRBV7-2; 8 bases map to TRBD2. V dropped 0 bases and J dropped 2; count of bases not matched to a gene: 4. Germline-derived CDR1 and CDR2 are SGHTA and FQGNSA. The CDR3 loop spans 16 amino acids. This CDR3 reads CASSLARGLATDTQYF. The CDR3 region has the DNA TGTGCCAGCAGCTTAGCGCGAGGACTAGCCACAGATACGCAGTATTTT.

The J gene is TRBJ1-1, the V gene TRBV5-1; D might be TRBD1 (5 bases). CDR1 is SGHRS and CDR2 is YFSETQ in the germline V gene. The length of the CDR3 is 13 residues. The V end was cut by 0 bases, the J end by 7 bases, with 10 bases between. CDR3 sequence: CASSLVDNNEAFF. The CDR3 nucleotides read TGCGCCAGCAGCTTGGTGGACAATAATGAAGCTTTCTTT.

The chain links TRBV25-1 to TRBJ1-4; D perhaps matches TRBD1 (5 bases). The CDR3 runs 15 residues. Looked up from germline, CDR1 is MGHDK and CDR2 is SYGVNS. V lost 1 base and J 8 bases, leaving 14 bases between the germline ends. CDR3 nucleotide sequence: TGTGCCAGCAGTGAATTGGGGCACCCGGAGGAAAAACTGTTTTTT. Amino acid sequence: CASSELGHPEEKLFF.

CDR3: CASSLQGIGYYGYTF. In DNA form, the CDR3 reads TGCGCCAGCAGCTTACAGGGGATCGGATACTATGGCTACACCTTC. The V gene is TRBV5-1, the J gene TRBJ1-2, with TRBD1 identical over 7 bases. With 2 bases clipped from V and 3 bases from J, the junction kept 7 bases outside the gene matches. CDR1 SGHRS and CDR2 YFSETQ come from the germline V gene. The CDR3 runs to 15 residues. The whole variable domain, remainder taken from reference TRBV5-1 and TRBJ1-2, is KAGVTQTPRYLIKTRGQQVTLSCSPISGHRSVSWYQQTPGQGLQFLFEYFSETQRNKGNFPGRFSGRQFSNSRSEMNVSTLELGDSALYLCASSLQGIGYYGYTFGSGTRLTVV.

This rearrangement joins TRBV5-4 to TRBJ2-3, with D unresolved. Germline values: CDR1 SGHNT, CDR2 YYREEE (reference sequence). V lost 1 base to trimming and J lost 0 bases, with 12 bases between them. This CDR3 has 16 residues. The CDR3 region is CASSLKALGSTDTQYF. CDR3 nucleotides: TGTGCCAGCAGCTTGAAGGCTCTAGGGAGCACAGATACGCAGTATTTT.